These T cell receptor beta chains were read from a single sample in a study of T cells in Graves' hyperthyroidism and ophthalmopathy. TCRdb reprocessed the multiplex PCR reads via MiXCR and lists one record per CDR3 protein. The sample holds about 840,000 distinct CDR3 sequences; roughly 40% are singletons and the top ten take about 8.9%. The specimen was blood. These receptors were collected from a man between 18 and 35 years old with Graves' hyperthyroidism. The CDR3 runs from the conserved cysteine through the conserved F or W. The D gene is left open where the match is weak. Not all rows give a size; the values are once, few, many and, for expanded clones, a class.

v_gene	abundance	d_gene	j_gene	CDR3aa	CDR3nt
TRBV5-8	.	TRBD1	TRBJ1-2	CASSLIGQVNYGYTF	TGTGCCAGCAGCTTGATTGGACAGGTTAACTATGGCTACACCTTC
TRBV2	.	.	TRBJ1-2	CASSVGGHGYTF	TGTGCCAGCAGTGTCGGAGGGCATGGCTACACCTTC
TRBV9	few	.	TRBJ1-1	CASPGQSNTEAFF	TGTGCCAGCCCCGGGCAGTCGAACACTGAAGCTTTCTTT
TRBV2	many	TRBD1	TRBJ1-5	CASSLWTGSFNQPQHF	TGTGCCAGCAGTCTCTGGACAGGGAGTTTCAATCAGCCCCAGCATTTT
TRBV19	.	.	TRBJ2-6	CASSRQGLKLSGANVLTF	TGTGCCAGTAGTCGGCAGGGACTTAAGTTATCTGGGGCCAACGTCCTGACTTTC
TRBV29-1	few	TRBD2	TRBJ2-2	CSVLSGRADSTGELFF	TGCAGCGTTCTCAGCGGGAGGGCCGATAGCACCGGGGAGCTGTTTTTT
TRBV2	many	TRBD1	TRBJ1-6	CASRASLDRGNSPLHF	TGTGCCAGCAGAGCCAGCCTGGACAGGGGAAATTCACCCCTCCACTTT
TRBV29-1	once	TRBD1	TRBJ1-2	CSVEGQSYGGGYTF	TGCAGCGTTGAGGGACAGAGCTATGGCGGTGGCTACACCTTC
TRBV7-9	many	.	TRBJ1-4	CASSLSSERDEKLFF	TGTGCCAGCAGCTTATCGTCAGAAAGGGACGAAAAACTGTTTTTT
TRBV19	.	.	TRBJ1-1	CASSPLGQGWNTEAFF	TGTGCCAGTAGTCCCTTGGGGCAGGGCTGGAACACTGAAGCTTTCTTT
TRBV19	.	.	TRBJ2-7	CASSMYGQPGEQYF	TGTGCCAGTAGTATGTACGGACAGCCAGGCGAGCAGTACTTC
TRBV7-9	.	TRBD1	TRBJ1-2	CASSLRQGPPPGGYTF	TGTGCCAGCAGCTTGCGACAGGGGCCCCCTCCTGGTGGCTACACCTTC
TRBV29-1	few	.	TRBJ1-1	CSTSEDTITWEAFF	TGCAGCACTTCCGAGGACACGATAACTTGGGAAGCTTTCTTT
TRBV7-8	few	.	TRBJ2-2	CASNGRYTANTGELFF	TGTGCCAGCAACGGAAGATACACCGCGAACACCGGGGAGCTGTTTTTT
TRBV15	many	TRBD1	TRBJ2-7	CATSPLGSDRGDEQYF	TGTGCCACCAGCCCCCTCGGATCGGACAGGGGGGACGAGCAGTACTTC
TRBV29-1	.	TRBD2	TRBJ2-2	CSVEDRVAGVSGELFF	TGCAGCGTTGAAGATCGGGTTGCGGGAGTCTCCGGGGAGCTGTTTTTT
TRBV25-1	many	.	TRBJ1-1	CASRDAEAFF	TGTGCCAGCAGAGACGCTGAAGCTTTCTTT
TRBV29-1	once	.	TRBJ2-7	CSAGQINEQYF	TGCAGCGCTGGACAGATCAACGAGCAGTACTTC
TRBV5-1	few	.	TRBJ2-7	CASSTDRRVNEQYF	TGCGCCAGCAGCACCGACAGGAGAGTCAACGAGCAGTACTTC
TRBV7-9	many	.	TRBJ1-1	CASSWGPAEAFF	TGTGCCAGCAGCTGGGGACCCGCTGAAGCTTTCTTT
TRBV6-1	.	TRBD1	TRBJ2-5	CASSVDRGRKTQYF	TGTGCCAGCAGTGTCGACAGGGGGCGAAAGACCCAGTACTTC
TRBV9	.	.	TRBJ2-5	CASSGIGAGETQYF	TGTGCCAGCAGCGGTATAGGGGCGGGAGAGACCCAGTACTTC
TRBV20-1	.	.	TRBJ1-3	CSARRMSSGNTIYF	TGCAGTGCTAGAAGGATGAGCTCTGGAAACACCATATATTTT
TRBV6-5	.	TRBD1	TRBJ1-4	CASNTGTGGAEKLFF	TGTGCCAGCAATACCGGGACAGGAGGGGCAGAAAAACTGTTTTTT
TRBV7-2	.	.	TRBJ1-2	CASSSRWGADYGYTF	TGTGCCAGCAGCTCGCGGTGGGGGGCGGACTATGGCTACACCTTC
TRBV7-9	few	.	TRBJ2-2	CASRRGGPEEELFF	TGTGCCAGCAGGCGTGGGGGGCCGGAAGAGGAGCTGTTTTTT
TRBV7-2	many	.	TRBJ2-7	CASSSPSAYEQYF	TGTGCCAGCAGCTCCCCGTCAGCCTACGAGCAGTACTTC
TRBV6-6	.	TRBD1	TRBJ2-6	CASSYSQGLTSGANVLTF	TGTGCCAGCAGTTACTCACAGGGGCTGACCTCTGGGGCCAACGTCCTGACTTTC
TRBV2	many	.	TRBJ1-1	CATQGPWSDTEAFF	TGTGCCACTCAGGGGCCTTGGTCGGACACTGAAGCTTTCTTT
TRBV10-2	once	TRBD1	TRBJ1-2	CASSERGTGTYGYTF	TGCGCCAGCAGTGAGCGAGGGACAGGAACCTATGGCTACACCTTC
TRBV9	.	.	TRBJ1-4	CASSPLVPTNEKLFF	TGTGCCAGCAGCCCCCTGGTTCCAACTAATGAAAAACTGTTTTTT
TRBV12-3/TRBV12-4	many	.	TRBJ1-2	CASKGGYGYTF	TGTGCCAGCAAGGGTGGCTATGGCTACACCTTC
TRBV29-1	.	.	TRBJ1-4	CSVGGSGEKPFF	TGCAGCGTTGGGGGGTCGGGTGAAAAACCGTTTTTT
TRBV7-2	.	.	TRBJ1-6	CASSFGAYYNSPLHF	TGTGCCAGCAGCTTCGGGGCATACTATAATTCACCCCTCCACTTT
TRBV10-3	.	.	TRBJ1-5	CAISETDGGGNQPQHF	TGTGCCATCAGTGAGACTGACGGAGGTGGCAATCAGCCCCAGCATTTT
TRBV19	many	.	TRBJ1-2	CASSDEGSIANYGYTF	TGTGCCAGTAGTGACGAGGGAAGCATCGCTAACTATGGCTACACCTTC
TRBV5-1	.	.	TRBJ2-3	CASSLAWAGSDTQYF	TGCGCCAGCAGCTTGGCCTGGGCGGGGTCCGATACGCAGTATTTT
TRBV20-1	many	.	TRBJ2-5	CSATPMTEQETQYF	TGCAGTGCTACCCCCATGACGGAACAAGAGACCCAGTACTTC
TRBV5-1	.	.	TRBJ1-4	CASSVGERAGEKLFF	TGCGCCAGCAGCGTGGGTGAGAGGGCGGGTGAAAAACTGTTTTTT
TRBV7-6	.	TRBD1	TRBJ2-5	CASSPRDREQETQYF	TGTGCCAGCAGCCCCCGGGACAGAGAACAAGAGACCCAGTACTTC
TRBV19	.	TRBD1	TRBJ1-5	CASSIGTGHSNQPQHF	TGTGCCAGTAGTATAGGGACAGGGCATAGCAATCAGCCCCAGCATTTT
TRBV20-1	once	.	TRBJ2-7	CSARGPLGEQYF	TGCAGTGCTAGGGGGCCTTTGGGGGAGCAGTACTTC
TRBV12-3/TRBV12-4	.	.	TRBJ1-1	CASSLSHRANTEAFF	TGTGCCAGCAGTTTATCTCACAGGGCGAACACTGAAGCTTTCTTT
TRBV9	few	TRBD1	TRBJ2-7	CASSAGQGAPWEQYF	TGTGCCAGCAGCGCGGGACAGGGGGCACCGTGGGAGCAGTACTTC
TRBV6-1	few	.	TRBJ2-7	CASSRQTGAYEQYF	TGTGCCAGCAGCCGCCAGACAGGTGCCTACGAGCAGTACTTC
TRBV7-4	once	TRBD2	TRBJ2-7	CASSSSGKAYEQYF	TGTGCCAGCAGCTCTAGCGGGAAGGCCTACGAGCAGTACTTC
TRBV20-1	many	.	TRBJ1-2	CSVLRGGDYYGYTF	TGCAGTGTCCTTCGGGGGGGTGATTACTATGGCTACACCTTC
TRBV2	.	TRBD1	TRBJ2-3	CASIQAKGGFTQYF	TGTGCCAGCATACAGGCAAAAGGGGGCTTTACGCAGTATTTT